This T cell receptor (beta chain) was sequenced during a study of Ad26.COV2.S vaccination and SARS-CoV-2 variants. Study-wide points: Non-spike TCR breadth did not differ much between vaccine and placebo recipients. Participants in the vaccine arm had higher spike-specific TCR breadth; placebo recipients had lower.

This clone occurred once. Its antigen is unidentified. Trimming shortened V by 3 bases and J by 3 bases, and 9 bases separated the two germline ends. CDR1 is SEHNR, CDR2 FQNEAQ, per germline (reference sequence). This CDR3 is 13 amino acids long. Here immunoSEQ multiplex PCR was the method, and the copy in TCRdb shows in-frame clones only, minus some. The sample carries roughly 500,000 clones, roughly nine tenths recorded once. Treatment described: 19 received Ad26.COV2.S at low or high dose, single or two shots; several received placebo; per-sample allocation not given. Samples came from day 63 after the first vaccine or placebo injection.

The receptor's source is a person between 18 and 59 years old who received the Ad26.COV2.S COVID-19 vaccine or a placebo. V is TRBV7-9 and J is TRBJ2-7; D is unclear. This sample comprised peripheral blood, obtained in a trial of Ad26.COV2.S vaccine versus placebo. CDR3 DNA: TGTGCCAGCAGCTTCTGGATGGGCTACGAGCAGTACTTC. This encodes CASSFWMGYEQYF.